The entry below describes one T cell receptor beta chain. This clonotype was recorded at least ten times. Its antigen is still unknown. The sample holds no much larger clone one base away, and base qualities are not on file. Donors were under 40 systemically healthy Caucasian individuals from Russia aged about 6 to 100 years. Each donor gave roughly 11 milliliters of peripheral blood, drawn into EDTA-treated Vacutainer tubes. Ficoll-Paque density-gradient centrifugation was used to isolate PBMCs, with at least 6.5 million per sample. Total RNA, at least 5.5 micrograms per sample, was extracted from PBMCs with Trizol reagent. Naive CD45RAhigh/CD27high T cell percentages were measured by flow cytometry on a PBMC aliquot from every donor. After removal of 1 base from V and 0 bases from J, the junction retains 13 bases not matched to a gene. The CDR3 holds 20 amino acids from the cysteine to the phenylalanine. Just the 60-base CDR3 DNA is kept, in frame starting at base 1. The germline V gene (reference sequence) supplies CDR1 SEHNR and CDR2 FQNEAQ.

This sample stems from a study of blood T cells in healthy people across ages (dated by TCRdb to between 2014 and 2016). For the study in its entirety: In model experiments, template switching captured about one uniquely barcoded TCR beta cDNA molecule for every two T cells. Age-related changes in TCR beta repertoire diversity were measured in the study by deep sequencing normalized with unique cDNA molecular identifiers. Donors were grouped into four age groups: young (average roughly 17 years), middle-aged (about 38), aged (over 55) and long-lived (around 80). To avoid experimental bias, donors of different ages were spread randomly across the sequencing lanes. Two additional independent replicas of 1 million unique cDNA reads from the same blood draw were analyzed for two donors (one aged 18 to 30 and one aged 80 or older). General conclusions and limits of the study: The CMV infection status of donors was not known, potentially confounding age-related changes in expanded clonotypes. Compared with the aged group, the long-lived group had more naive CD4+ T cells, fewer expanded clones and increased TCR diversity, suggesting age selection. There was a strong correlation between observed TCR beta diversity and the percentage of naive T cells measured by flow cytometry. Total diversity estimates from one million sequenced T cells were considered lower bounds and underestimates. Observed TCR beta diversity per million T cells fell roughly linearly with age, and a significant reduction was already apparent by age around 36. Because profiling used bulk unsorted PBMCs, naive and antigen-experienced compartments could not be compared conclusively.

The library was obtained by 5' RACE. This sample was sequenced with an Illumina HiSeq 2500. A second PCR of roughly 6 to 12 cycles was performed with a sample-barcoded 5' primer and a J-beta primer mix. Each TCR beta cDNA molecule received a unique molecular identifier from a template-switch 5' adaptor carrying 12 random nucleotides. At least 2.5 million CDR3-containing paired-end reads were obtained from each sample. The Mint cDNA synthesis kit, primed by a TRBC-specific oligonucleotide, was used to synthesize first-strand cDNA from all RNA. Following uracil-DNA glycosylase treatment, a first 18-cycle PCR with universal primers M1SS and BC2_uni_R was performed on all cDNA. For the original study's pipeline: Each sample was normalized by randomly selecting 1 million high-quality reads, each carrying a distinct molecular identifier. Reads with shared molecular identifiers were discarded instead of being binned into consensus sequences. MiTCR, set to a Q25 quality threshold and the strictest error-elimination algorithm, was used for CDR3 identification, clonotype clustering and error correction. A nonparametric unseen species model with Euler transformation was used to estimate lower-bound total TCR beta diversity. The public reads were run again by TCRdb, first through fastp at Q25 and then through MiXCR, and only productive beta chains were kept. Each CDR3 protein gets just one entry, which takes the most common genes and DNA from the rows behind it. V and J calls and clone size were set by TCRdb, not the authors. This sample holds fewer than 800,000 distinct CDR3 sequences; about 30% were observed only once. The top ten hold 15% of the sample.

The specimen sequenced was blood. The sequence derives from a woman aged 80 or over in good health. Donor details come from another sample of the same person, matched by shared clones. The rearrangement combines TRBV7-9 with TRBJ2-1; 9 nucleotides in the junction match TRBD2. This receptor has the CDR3 CASSLVNYGGGAISYNEQFF. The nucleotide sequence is TGTGCCAGCAGCTTAGTGAATTATGGCGGGGGGGCTATCTCCTACAATGAGCAGTTCTTC.